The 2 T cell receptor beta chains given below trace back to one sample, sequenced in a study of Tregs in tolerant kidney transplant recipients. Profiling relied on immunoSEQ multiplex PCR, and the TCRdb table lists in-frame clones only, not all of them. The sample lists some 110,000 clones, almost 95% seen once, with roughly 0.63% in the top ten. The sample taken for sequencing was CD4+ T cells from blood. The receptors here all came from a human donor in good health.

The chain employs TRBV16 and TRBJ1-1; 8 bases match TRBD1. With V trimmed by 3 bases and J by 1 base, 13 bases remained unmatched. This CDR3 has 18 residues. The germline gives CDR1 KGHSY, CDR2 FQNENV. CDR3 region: CASSQTGTGGVGNTEAFF. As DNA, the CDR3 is TGTGCCAGCAGCCAGACAGGGACAGGAGGTGTGGGGAACACTGAAGCTTTCTTT. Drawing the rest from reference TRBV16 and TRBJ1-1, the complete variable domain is GEEVAQTPKHLVRGEGQKAKLYCAPIKGHSYVFWYQQVLKNEFKFLISFQNENVFDETGMPKERFSAKCLPNSPCSLEIQATKLEDSAVYFCASSQTGTGGVGNTEAFFGQGTRLTVV.

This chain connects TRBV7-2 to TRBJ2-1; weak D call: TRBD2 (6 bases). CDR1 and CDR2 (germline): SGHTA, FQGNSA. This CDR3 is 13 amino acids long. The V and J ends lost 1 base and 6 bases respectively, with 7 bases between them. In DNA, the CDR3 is TGTGCCAGCAGCTTAGAACTAGCCAATGAGCAGTTCTTC. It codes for CASSLELANEQFF. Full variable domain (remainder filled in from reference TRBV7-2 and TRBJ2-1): GAGVSQSPSNKVTEKGKDVELRCDPISGHTALYWYRQSLGQGLEFLIYFQGNSAPDKSGLPSDRFSAERTGGSVSTLTIQRTQQEDSAVYLCASSLELANEQFFGPGTRLTVL.